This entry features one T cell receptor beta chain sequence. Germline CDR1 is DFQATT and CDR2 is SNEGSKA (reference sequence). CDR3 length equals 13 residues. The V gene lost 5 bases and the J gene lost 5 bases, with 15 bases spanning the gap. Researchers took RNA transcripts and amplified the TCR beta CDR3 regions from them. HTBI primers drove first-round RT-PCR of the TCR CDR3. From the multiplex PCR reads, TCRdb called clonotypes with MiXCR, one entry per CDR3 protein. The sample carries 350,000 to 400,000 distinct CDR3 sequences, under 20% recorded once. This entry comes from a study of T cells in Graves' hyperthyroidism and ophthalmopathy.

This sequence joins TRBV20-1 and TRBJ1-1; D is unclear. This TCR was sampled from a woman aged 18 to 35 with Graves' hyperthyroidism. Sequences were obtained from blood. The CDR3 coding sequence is TGCAGTGCTCTCTTCACTCGAGGAACTGAAGCTTTCTTT. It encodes CSALFTRGTEAFF.